The rows below give T cell receptor beta chains drawn from one sample of a study of CD8 T cells in ankylosing spondylitis. TCRdb used MiXCR to reprocess the 5' RACE reads, holding one entry per CDR3 protein. The sample has 200,000 to 250,000 distinct CDR3 sequences, roughly 32% seen once; the top ten hold 4% to 5%. Sequenced input: blood, either unsorted or a sorted T cell fraction (not recorded which). Source of these receptors: a male donor with ankylosing spondylitis or in good health (not recorded which). Both conserved end residues are trimmed from each CDR3.

CDR3	V	J
SASTGQKNQPQH	TRBV20-1	TRBJ1-5
ASTSAGRTNTEAF	TRBV5-1	TRBJ1-1
ASSLGGVHYNEQF	TRBV12-3/TRBV12-4	TRBJ2-1
ASTSLGQAGYGYT	TRBV6-1	TRBJ1-2
ASSLVAGRVETQY	TRBV5-1	TRBJ2-5
ASSEPTGYT	TRBV25-1	TRBJ1-2
ASSLSIEQY	TRBV12-3/TRBV12-4	TRBJ2-7
ASSYQELRDRGFGEQY	TRBV14	TRBJ2-7
SARDRLGETQY	TRBV20-1	TRBJ2-5
ASSPGAGGRTDTQY	TRBV11-3	TRBJ2-3
ASSFFRGTSTDTQY	TRBV12-3/TRBV12-4	TRBJ2-3
ASWANYGYT	TRBV6-5	TRBJ1-2
SARRRRRERLIGNTIY	TRBV20-1	TRBJ1-3
SVGQATYNEQF	TRBV29-1	TRBJ2-1